The 10 T cell receptor beta chains below all came from one sample that was sequenced in a study of T cells expressing NK-cell markers. Reprocessing the 5' RACE reads, TCRdb reports a single entry for every CDR3 protein and omits DNA. The sample holds 500,000 or so distinct CDR3 sequences. Material for sequencing was blood T cells: a sorted CD56 or NKG2C T cell subset, CD4+ or CD8+ T cells, or bulk PBMC T cells (not recorded which). The receptors shown here come from a man younger than 30 in good health.

The V and J genes are TRBV20-1 and TRBJ1-5; the TCRdb D gene call, TRBD1, has no DNA to confirm it. Germline V gene lookup returns CDR1 DFQATT and CDR2 SNEGSKA (reference sequence). The CDR3 contains 15 residues. CDR3 sequence reads: CSVQDSFYSNQPQHF.

V is TRBV7-9 and J is TRBJ2-5; TCRdb returns TRBD1, unconfirmable since there is no DNA. Germline CDR1 and CDR2: SEHNR and FQNEAQ (reference sequence). The CDR3 spans 13 residues. CDR3 sequence: CASSPGVWETQYF.

V gene TRBV20-1 combines with J gene TRBJ2-1; TCRdb's D call of TRBD2 is untestable without DNA. Per the germline V gene, CDR1 is DFQATT and CDR2 is SNEGSKA (reference sequence). The CDR3 is 15 amino acids. CDR3 sequence: CSARGAAGRVSEQFF.

V and J are TRBV12-3 or TRBV12-4 and TRBJ1-3. The CDR3 covers 14 residues. This chain's CDR3 is CASSFTLAGNTIYF.

The CDR3 reads CASASGQGAGYTF. V and J are TRBV2 and TRBJ1-2; TCRdb outputs TRBD1, but without DNA this stays unchecked. The length of the CDR3 is 13 residues. CDR1 SNHLY and CDR2 FYNNEI come from the germline V gene.

This chain uses TRBV5-1 with TRBJ2-6; TCRdb indicates TRBD1, and absent DNA this call remains unverified. Germline CDR1 reads SGHRS; CDR2 reads YFSETQ. This CDR3 is 18 amino acids long. CDR3 amino acids: CASSTMGQFFSGANVLTF.

The gene calls are TRBV30 and TRBJ2-1; TCRdb indicates TRBD1, and absent DNA this call remains unverified. Looked up from germline, CDR1 is GTSNPN and CDR2 is SVGIG (reference sequence). CDR3 length equals 12 residues. The CDR3 loop reads CAWIWGVNEQFF.

V and J are TRBV5-1 and TRBJ1-5; TCRdb designates TRBD1, a call that cannot be tested without DNA. Germline V gene lookup returns CDR1 SGHRS and CDR2 YFSETQ. The CDR3 extends over 15 amino acids. This chain's CDR3 is CASSFTSGQNQPQHF.

The gene calls are TRBV18 and TRBJ1-5; no DNA is available, so the TRBD1 call from TCRdb remains unchecked. Per germline, CDR1 KGHSH and CDR2 LQKENI. This CDR3 has 15 residues. The CDR3 here is CASSGAGGSNQPQHF.

The chain employs TRBV7-9 and TRBJ2-7. This CDR3 is 15 amino acids long. Germline V gives CDR1 SEHNR, CDR2 FQNEAQ (reference sequence). The CDR3 sequence: CASSIGSFNPYEQYF.